Sequencing of this T cell receptor beta chain was carried out in a study of blood T cell repertoires in COVID-19. Study in general: From the United States, Italy and Spain came samples of acute and convalescent COVID-19.

Some clones are missing from TCRdb's copy, which holds only in-frame ones; the method was immunoSEQ multiplex PCR. The sample lists some 490,000 clones, 80% to 90% seen once, with roughly 8.5% in the top ten. V lost 4 bases, J lost 4 bases, and 7 bases stayed unmatched. This CDR3 is built from 14 residues. Germline V gives CDR1 SGHRS, CDR2 YFSETQ. The sequence was obtained from an older woman who had recovered from COVID-19. The source material was PBMCs or T cells enriched from blood (not recorded which). This chain links TRBV5-1 with TRBJ1-1; TRBD1 agrees at 7 bases. This chain's CDR3 is CASSKQGEGTEAFF. Here the CDR3 DNA reads TGCGCCAGCAGCAAGCAGGGGGAAGGCACTGAAGCTTTCTTT. The entire variable domain, with the rest obtained from reference TRBV5-1 and TRBJ1-1, is as follows: KAGVTQTPRYLIKTRGQQVTLSCSPISGHRSVSWYQQTPGQGLQFLFEYFSETQRNKGNFPGRFSGRQFSNSRSEMNVSTLELGDSALYLCASSKQGEGTEAFFGQGTRLTVV.